A selection of T cell receptor beta chains follows, all from one sample in a study of blood T cell repertoires in COVID-19. Sequenced by immunoSEQ multiplex PCR; TCRdb stores in-frame clones only, minus some. The table lists about 270,000 clones, 80% to 90% of them singletons. The sequenced material came from peripheral blood. The receptors originated from a woman aged 45 to 65 with acute or convalescent COVID-19. The CDR3 runs from the conserved cysteine through the conserved F or W. A D gene is named only where the DNA matches it firmly. The size field is filled for only some rows; it gives once, few, many or a size class.

v_gene	j_gene	abundance	d_gene	CDR3nt	CDR3aa
TRBV7-9	TRBJ2-7	NA	NA	TGTGCCAGCAGCAACATACATGACTACGAGCAGTACTTC	CASSNIHDYEQYF
TRBV2	TRBJ1-1	NA	TRBD1	TGTGCCAGCAGATACAGGGGTGCAGGTGGCGCTGAAGCTTTCTTT	CASRYRGAGGAEAFF
TRBV27	TRBJ1-1	NA	NA	TGTGCCAGCAGTTTCCGGGGAACTGAAGCTTTCTTT	CASSFRGTEAFF
TRBV7-2	TRBJ2-7	NA	TRBD2	TGTGCCAGCAGCTTCCTAGCGGGAGGCTCCTACGAGCAGTACTTC	CASSFLAGGSYEQYF
TRBV28	TRBJ2-5	NA	NA	TGTGCCAGCAGAGAAGGGGTTTTAGAGACCCAGTACTTC	CASREGVLETQYF
TRBV6-5	TRBJ2-7	once	TRBD1	TGTGCCAGCAGTTACTCTTGGACAGGGGAGCACGAGCAGTACTTC	CASSYSWTGEHEQYF
TRBV18	TRBJ1-3	few	NA	TGTGCCAGCTCACCTCTTCAGGGGCGAGTATCTGGAAACACCATATATTTT	CASSPLQGRVSGNTIYF
TRBV5-1	TRBJ2-1	once	TRBD2	TGCGCCAGCAGCAGAGCGGGAGGTTCCTACAATGAGCAGTTCTTC	CASSRAGGSYNEQFF
TRBV5-6	TRBJ2-4	NA	TRBD1	TGTGCCAGCACCACTCTGACCGGACAGGGGGCCAAAAACATTCAGTACTTC	CASTTLTGQGAKNIQYF
TRBV6-2/TRBV6-3	TRBJ2-3	NA	TRBD1	TGTGCCAGCAGTTCCCGAGGGACAGGGCCCTACACAGATACGCAGTATTTT	CASSSRGTGPYTDTQYF
TRBV5-5	TRBJ1-2	NA	NA	TGTGCCAGCAGCTTAAGCGCTGAATCCGGGACATACTATGGCTACACCTTC	CASSLSAESGTYYGYTF
TRBV3-1/TRBV3-2	TRBJ2-5	once	TRBD2	TGTGCCAGCAGCCAAGGCCACACTAGCGGGAAAGAGACCCAGTACTTC	CASSQGHTSGKETQYF
TRBV30	TRBJ2-4	NA	NA	TGTGCCTGGAGCTACAGGGTTCTACATAAAAACATTCAGTACTTC	CAWSYRVLHKNIQYF
TRBV28	TRBJ1-1	NA	NA	TGTGCCACCACCTTACAGGGTGGGGAGAACACTGAAGCTTTCTTT	CATTLQGGENTEAFF
TRBV19	TRBJ2-1	NA	TRBD2	TGTGCCAGTAGTCCTAGCGGGAGGCCCTACAATGAGCAGTTCTTC	CASSPSGRPYNEQFF
TRBV27	TRBJ2-3	NA	NA	TGTGCCAGCAGTAAACTTGGAGGGGGCAACACAGATACGCAGTATTTT	CASSKLGGGNTDTQYF
TRBV15	TRBJ2-7	NA	NA	TGTGCCACCAGCAGAGATGGAGGACAGCAGTACTTC	CATSRDGGQQYF
TRBV4-3	TRBJ2-7	NA	NA	TGCGCCAGCAGCCAGCCAAACAGGGAAAACGAGCAGTACTTC	CASSQPNRENEQYF
TRBV5-4	TRBJ1-1	NA	NA	TGTGCCAGCAGCTCTGGGAGCATGAACACTGAAGCTTTCTTT	CASSSGSMNTEAFF
TRBV28	TRBJ2-7	NA	NA	TGTGCCAGCAGTTTCCAGGGGTCCTACGAGCAGTACTTC	CASSFQGSYEQYF
TRBV27	TRBJ2-7	few	NA	TGTGCCAGCAGTTTGTCCCCCCCCCGGCGGCTGTCCTACGAGCAGTACTTC	CASSLSPPRRLSYEQYF
TRBV7-9	TRBJ2-7	NA	TRBD2	TGTGCCAGCAGCTTACTAGCGGGAGGGCCCAGCTCCTACGAGCAGTACTTC	CASSLLAGGPSSYEQYF
TRBV28	TRBJ2-7	NA	TRBD2	TGTGCCAGCAGTTTACCCGGAGCGGGATACGAGCAGTACTTC	CASSLPGAGYEQYF
TRBV5-1	TRBJ1-2	NA	NA	TGCGCCAGCAGCCTTATGCCAGGGAACTATGGCTACACCTTC	CASSLMPGNYGYTF
TRBV28	TRBJ2-2	NA	NA	TGTGCCAGCAGTTCCCCCTATATAGGGGTAACCGGGGAGCTGTTTTTT	CASSSPYIGVTGELFF
TRBV11-1	TRBJ2-7	few	TRBD2	TGTGCCAGCAGCCCGGGGCGGGGGGGCCCAACCTACGAGCAGTACTTC	CASSPGRGGPTYEQYF
TRBV7-9	TRBJ1-1	NA	NA	TGTGCCAGCGGCCAAGGGGCTATGAACACTGAAGCTTTCTTT	CASGQGAMNTEAFF
TRBV5-1	TRBJ1-4	NA	TRBD1	TGCGCCAGCAGCGACCCGACAGGGTACCGTGAAAAACTGTTTTTT	CASSDPTGYREKLFF
TRBV5-1	TRBJ2-3	NA	TRBD2	TGCGCCAGCAGCTTCCGGACTAGCGGACGCACAGATACGCAGTATTTT	CASSFRTSGRTDTQYF
TRBV27	TRBJ2-7	NA	NA	TGTGCCAGCAGTTTGGGGAGTCGATACGAGCAGTACTTC	CASSLGSRYEQYF
TRBV27	TRBJ2-1	NA	NA	TGTGCCAGCAGTCCATCTATTACAGGGCTGGGTGGGTTCTTC	CASSPSITGLGGFF
TRBV7-9	TRBJ2-7	NA	NA	TGTGCCAGCAGCTTAGGGGGCTACCTAAAAGAGCAGTACTTC	CASSLGGYLKEQYF
TRBV9	TRBJ2-3	NA	NA	TGTGCCAGCAGCGTAGCTCATTGTCGGCGGGCCCTGAGCACAGATACGCAGTATTTT	CASSVAHCRRALSTDTQYF
TRBV6-5	TRBJ2-3	NA	NA	TGTGCCAGCAGTTACGGTTCTTCGGGATTGACAGATACGCAGTATTTT	CASSYGSSGLTDTQYF
TRBV21-1	TRBJ2-1	NA	NA	TGTGCCAGCAGCAAAGGAAGATCCGTGGGCCTCCCCTACGGTGAGCAGTTCTTC	CASSKGRSVGLPYGEQFF
TRBV5-5	TRBJ1-1	NA	TRBD1	TGTGCCAGCAGCTTGAGGGACAGGGGGCGAGGAACTGAAGCTTTCTTT	CASSLRDRGRGTEAFF
TRBV19	TRBJ2-1	NA	NA	TGTGCCAGTAGTATTTCCCTATCAAGCTCCTACAATGAGCAGTTCTTC	CASSISLSSSYNEQFF
TRBV3-1/TRBV3-2	TRBJ2-7	NA	TRBD2	TGTGCCAGCAGCCACATTAGCGGGAGTCGCTACGAGCAGTACTTC	CASSHISGSRYEQYF
TRBV7-2	TRBJ1-1	NA	TRBD1	TGTGCCAGCAGCTCGACAGGGAGGTACACTGAAGCTTTCTTT	CASSSTGRYTEAFF
TRBV4-1	TRBJ1-6	medium-sized	TRBD1	TGCGCCAGCAGCCAAACGGACAGGGAAAATTCACCCCTCCACTTT	CASSQTDRENSPLHF
TRBV19	TRBJ2-7	NA	NA	TGTGCCAGTAGTATCGCGGCAGGGACCTACGAGCAGTACTTC	CASSIAAGTYEQYF